The subject of this entry is one T cell receptor beta chain. This specimen belongs to a study of CD8 T cells in Susac syndrome. When the RNA was reverse transcribed, random hexamers were used with an input of about 0.5 to 1 ug. Each CDR3 protein is one row after TCRdb ran MiXCR on the immunoSEQ multiplex PCR reads. The sample shows under 200,000 distinct CDR3 sequences, 90% to 95% of them seen only once. The TCR sequence derives from a human donor with multiple sclerosis. Sequenced material: CD8+ T cells from PBMCs.

The CDR3: CATSSAQNPRGPYGYTF. For the CDR3, the DNA is TGTGCCACCAGCAGTGCCCAAAATCCCAGGGGCCCCTATGGCTACACCTTC. The chain joins TRBV15 to TRBJ1-2, with D maybe TRBD1 (6 bases). The length of the CDR3 is 17 residues. The germline gives CDR1 LNHNV, CDR2 YYDKDF (reference sequence). Trimming stripped 3 bases from V and 4 bases from J, with 21 bases between.